This T cell receptor (beta chain) was identified in a study of CXCR3-negative and CXCR3-positive naive CD8 T cells. UMI-labeled TRB cDNA libraries were prepared by 5' RACE. TCRdb reworked the 5' RACE reads into one entry per CDR3 protein, no DNA. This listing includes about 98,000 distinct CDR3 sequences. Study findings and constraints: For CXCR3-positive naive cells, TRB CDR3s were more hydrophobic than those of CXCR3-negative naive cells.

Among CD8+ T cells, naive ones were CD45RO-CCR7+CD27+CD95-. As regards this clonotype: Its cognate antigen is unknown.

Germline CDR1 reads DFQATT; CDR2 reads SNEGSKA (reference sequence). The CDR3 runs 13 residues. The sequencing sample was made of naive CXCR3+ CD8+ T cells from blood. Subset described: CD45RO-CCR7+CD27+CD95- naive CD8+ T cells expressing CXCR3 (TNR3+). This receptor was obtained from a human donor in good health. Some clones in this sample may be carry-over from other donors' samples. The chain employs TRBV20-1 and TRBJ1-5. This CDR3 is CSAPPGLNQPQHF.